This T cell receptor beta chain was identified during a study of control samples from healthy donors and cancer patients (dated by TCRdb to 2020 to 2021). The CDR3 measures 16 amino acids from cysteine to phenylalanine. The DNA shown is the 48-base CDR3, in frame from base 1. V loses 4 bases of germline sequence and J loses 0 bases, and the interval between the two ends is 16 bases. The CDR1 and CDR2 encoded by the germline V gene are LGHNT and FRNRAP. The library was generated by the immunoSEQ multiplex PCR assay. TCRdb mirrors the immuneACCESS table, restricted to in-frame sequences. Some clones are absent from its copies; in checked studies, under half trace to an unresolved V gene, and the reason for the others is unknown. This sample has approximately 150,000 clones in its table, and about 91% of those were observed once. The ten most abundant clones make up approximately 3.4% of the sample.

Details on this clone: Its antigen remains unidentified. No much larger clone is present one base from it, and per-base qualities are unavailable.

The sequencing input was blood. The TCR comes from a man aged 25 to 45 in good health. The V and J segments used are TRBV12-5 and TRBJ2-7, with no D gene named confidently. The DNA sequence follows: TGTGCTAGTGGTTCCGCGGTTGCCAAGAGCTCCTACGAGCAGTACTTC. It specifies CASGSAVAKSSYEQYF.